This T cell receptor beta chain was captured by sequencing in a study of blood T cell repertoires in COVID-19 (dated by TCRdb to 2020 to 2021). The study in broad terms: Samples covering the acute and convalescent phases of COVID-19 were provided by collaborators in the United States, Italy and Spain. Subjects who had been exposed to COVID-19, were actively infected with it, or had recovered from it provided the deeply sampled blood TCRbeta repertoires that made up the dataset. The repertoires were made available in a free public database intended to serve as a resource for research on the immune response to SARS-CoV-2. Where HLA class I and class II types were available, the types were taken from metadata supplied by the sample provider, not from assay-based typing. The samples were drawn from the first 160 participants of the ongoing ImmuneRACE study and from 1,254 subjects provided by 6 global collaborators. The material from the prospective study consisted of cDNA or gDNA derived from T cells, B-cell-depleted T cells, or PBMCs. Sample metadata almost always included a de-identified subject ID, COVID-19 status, age in years and sex.

Overall study results and their limits: The amount of clinical and demographic metadata varied by source and participant and was provided uncurated.

Each collaborating institution followed its own protocols to collect whole blood in K2EDTA tubes. For TCRbeta analysis, collaborators shipped samples as frozen whole blood, isolated PBMCs, or DNA extracted from either of those sample types. TCRbeta CDR3 regions were amplified from genomic DNA by means of the immunoSEQ Assay, a bias-controlled multiplex PCR. In the source study's methods: Nucleated cell counts per sample were estimated from amplification of reference gene primers within the assay. To quantify the absolute abundance of each unique TCRbeta CDR3 rearrangement, sequence reads were collapsed and filtered. For each sample, productive Simpson clonality was calculated as the square root of Simpson's diversity index across productive rearrangements. TCRdb stores this immuneACCESS table with in-frame sequences only. Part of the clones is absent; in the studies checked, under half of the shortfall reflects unresolved V genes, and no reason is known for the rest. V and J calls and clone size are copied from that table; D and trimming were computed from the DNA. The sample table holds 150,000 to 200,000 clones, of which about 79% were seen once. The ten largest clones capture roughly 28% of the sample.

Via the germline V gene (reference sequence), CDR1 is GTSNPN and CDR2 SVGIG. At the junction V is shortened by 2 bases and J by 5 bases; bases outside the gene matches: 7. Reading from cysteine to phenylalanine, the CDR3 counts 15 amino acids. Only the CDR3 DNA is retained, 45 bases long and in frame from the first base. Notes on this clone: Its antigen is unknown. No qualities accompany the bases; no much larger clone lies one base away.

The receptor comes from a woman in her sixties or seventies with acute or convalescent COVID-19. Sequences were obtained from peripheral blood. The chain links TRBV30 with TRBJ2-3; the central 10 bases match TRBD2. The nucleotide sequence reads as follows: TGTGCCTGGAGTACCTTGAGCGGGGGGGGAGATACGCAGTATTTT. This encodes CAWSTLSGGGDTQYF.